One and the same sample provided the 27 T cell receptor beta chains below, sequenced in a study of CD8+CD57+ T cells in acquired aplastic anemia. Genomic DNA templated the TCR beta VDJ and CDR3 profiling. MiXCR, run by TCRdb on the reads, gives a single entry per CDR3 protein. The sample contains roughly 80,000 distinct CDR3 sequences, about 70% of which appear only once. It was patients with CD8+CD57+ cell expansion by flow cytometry who were chosen for sequencing. The source material was sorted CD4+, CD8+, or CD8+CD57+ T cells (not recorded which) from PBMCs. The origin of the receptors is a human donor with aplastic anemia.

The V gene is TRBV10-3, the J gene TRBJ1-2, with a possible D match to TRBD1 (5 bases). V was pared by 8 bases and J by 8 bases, with 15 bases between. This CDR3 is built from 12 residues. Germline-derived CDR1 and CDR2 are ENHRY and SYGVKD. The CDR3 spells CAILIEGLGYTF. The CDR3 DNA follows: TGTGCCATCCTGATCGAGGGACTCGGCTACACCTTC.

The V gene is TRBV7-8, the J gene TRBJ2-5; D is perhaps TRBD1 (6 bases). Trimming cost V 5 bases and J 5 bases, with 12 bases left between them. The CDR3 is made up of 13 amino acids. Germline V gene data show CDR1 as SGHVS and CDR2 as FQNEAQ. The CDR3 bases are TGTGCCAGCAGCCAGGGGTTTAGCGAGACCCAGTACTTC. This sequence encodes CASSQGFSETQYF.

The chain has TRBV9 and TRBJ2-3; D is undetermined. The CDR3 loop spans 14 amino acids. From germline, CDR1 is SGDLS and CDR2 YYNGEE. With 2 bases removed from V and 5 bases from J, the gap between germline ends came to 12 bases. CDR3: CASSVINREDTQYF. The CDR3 DNA reads as TGTGCCAGCAGCGTGATCAATCGTGAAGATACGCAGTATTTT. The variable domain in full, with the rest retrieved from reference TRBV9 and TRBJ2-3, is DSGVTQTPKHLITATGQRVTLRCSPRSGDLSVYWYQQSLDQGLQFLIQYYNGEERAKGNILERFSAQQFPDLHSELNLSSLELGDSALYFCASSVINREDTQYFGPGTRLTVL.

The chain has TRBV7-3 and TRBJ2-3; TRBD2 matches at 7 bases. This CDR3 is built from 16 residues. V shed 5 bases, J shed 5 bases, and the junction held 13 bases outside the gene matches. Per germline, CDR1 SGHTA and CDR2 FQGTGA. The CDR3 bases are TGTGCCAGCAGCCCGGGGGGTGGCGGGAGCTTAGATACGCAGTATTTT. It encodes CASSPGGGGSLDTQYF.

The chain uses TRBV7-2 and TRBJ1-2; perhaps TRBD1 as D (6 bases). V lost 0 bases, J lost 2 bases, and 13 bases lay in between. Germline CDR1 is SGHTA and CDR2 is FQGNSA. The CDR3 covers 16 residues. This CDR3 is CASSLALGGRNYGYTF. The CDR3, as DNA: TGTGCCAGCAGCTTAGCTTTAGGGGGGCGCAACTATGGCTACACCTTC.

A word on this clonotype: A much larger clone differs by one base, so this may be a read error. This chain connects TRBV7-9 to TRBJ1-3, with D uncertain. The CDR3 runs to 15 residues. Germline V CDR1 and CDR2: SEHNR, FQNEAQ (reference sequence). CDR3 region: CVSSLGAGSGNTIYF. CDR3 DNA: TGTGTCAGCAGCTTAGGAGCAGGCTCAGGAAACACCATATATTTT.

CDR3 sequence reads: CASSNRQGGTYNEQFF. CDR3 in DNA: TGTGCCAGCAGCAACCGACAGGGCGGAACGTACAATGAGCAGTTCTTC. J is TRBJ2-1 and V is TRBV4-2; 7 nucleotides line up with TRBD1. This CDR3 has 16 amino acids. Trimming at V came to 5 bases and at J to 4 bases, leaving 11 bases not matched to a gene. Germline V gives CDR1 LGHNA, CDR2 YNFKEQ.

This clonotype was picked up many times. The gene calls are TRBV15 and TRBJ2-1, with 9 bases fitting TRBD1. Germline assignment: CDR1 LNHNV and CDR2 YYDKDF (reference sequence). V trimming: 8 bases; J trimming: 10 bases; junction bases outside the gene matches: 9. This CDR3 is built from 13 residues. DNA of the CDR3: TGTGCCACCCGGGACAGGGCGTCGGGGGAGCAGTTCTTC. It is translated as CATRDRASGEQFF.

The chain has TRBV7-6 and TRBJ1-1, with D possibly being TRBD1 (6 bases). This CDR3 is built from 14 residues. Trimming left V 4 bases short and J 5 bases short, with 14 bases between. Looked up from germline, CDR1 is SGHVS and CDR2 is FNYEAQ. As DNA, the CDR3 is TGTGCCAGCAGCTATGGGGGGCTGGGGACTGAAGCTTTCTTT. Translation gives CASSYGGLGTEAFF.

V and J are TRBV20-1 and TRBJ2-3, with a weak D call TRBD2 (5 bases). This CDR3 spans 12 amino acids. Germline values: CDR1 DFQATT, CDR2 SNEGSKA (reference sequence). DNA of the CDR3: TGCAGGGCATCCGGGGGCACAGATACGCAGTATTTT. It is translated as CRASGGTDTQYF.

The V and J genes are TRBV29-1 and TRBJ1-2; 11 nucleotides agree with TRBD1. The CDR3 spans 16 residues. The J segment lost 0 bases and the V segment lost 7 bases, leaving 10 bases of the junction unmatched. CDR1 is SQVTM and CDR2 is ANQGSEA in the germline V gene. The CDR3: CSARGTGGETNYGYTF. In DNA form, the CDR3 reads TGCAGCGCTAGAGGGACAGGGGGAGAGACTAACTATGGCTACACCTTC.

The CDR3 loop reads CSVVAQDEKLFF. The CDR3 region has the DNA TGCAGCGTTGTAGCACAGGATGAAAAACTGTTTTTT. The chain has TRBV29-1 and TRBJ1-4; a weak D match, TRBD1 (5 bases). Germline V gives CDR1 SQVTM, CDR2 ANQGSEA. With 4 bases removed from V and 6 bases from J, the gap between germline ends came to 9 bases. This CDR3 has 12 amino acids. Full variable domain (missing parts from reference TRBV29-1 and TRBJ1-4): SAVISQKPSRDICQRGTSLTIQCQVDSQVTMMFWYRQQPGQSLTLIATANQGSEATYESGFVIDKFPISRPNLTFSTLTVSNMSPEDSSIYLCSVVAQDEKLFFGSGTQLSVL.

The chain has TRBV24-1 and TRBJ1-5; the D is unclear. The V end was cut by 7 bases, the J end by 6 bases, with 12 bases between. This CDR3 is built from 13 residues. Germline loops: CDR1 KGHDR, CDR2 SFDVKD. In DNA, the CDR3 is TGTGCCACCAGCGCCGACGGGCCTCAGCCCCAGCATTTT. It is translated as CATSADGPQPQHF.

The sample holds one count of this clonotype. This rearrangement joins TRBV20-1 to TRBJ2-2, with a tentative D call TRBD2 (5 bases). CDR3 length: 14 amino acids. Germline CDR1 and CDR2: DFQATT and SNEGSKA (reference sequence). Trimming took off 1 base at V and 1 base at J, with 7 bases between the two ends. The CDR3 DNA reads TGCAGTGCTAGAGGAGGAGGGAACACCGGGGAGCTGTTTTTT. Translation: CSARGGGNTGELFF.

The chain combines TRBV6-1 with TRBJ2-7; D remains unclear. CDR3 length: 13 amino acids. The germline V and J ends were trimmed by 0 bases and 7 bases, with 10 bases remaining between them. Germline V gene lookup returns CDR1 MNHNS and CDR2 SASEGT. The CDR3 here is CASSEAQEKEQYV. DNA for the CDR3: TGTGCCAGCAGTGAAGCGCAAGAGAAGGAGCAGTACGTC.

The chain is built from TRBV10-3 and TRBJ1-1; D possibly corresponds to TRBD1 (6 bases). Germline assignment: CDR1 ENHRY and CDR2 SYGVKD. CDR3 length: 13 amino acids. Between the trimmed V and J ends, which lost 7 bases and 5 bases, there was a span of 14 bases. As DNA, the CDR3 is TGTGCCATCACCCAGGGGCAGGGGACTGAAGCTTTCTTT. Translating gives CAITQGQGTEAFF.

The chain links TRBV15 to TRBJ1-6; no reliable D call. The CDR3 has 15 residues. Germline CDR1 is LNHNV and CDR2 is YYDKDF (reference sequence). The V and J ends lost 0 bases and 7 bases respectively, with 10 bases between them. CDR3 loop: CATSRDLGRNSPLHF. The CDR3 bases are TGTGCCACCAGCAGAGATCTTGGCAGAAATTCACCCCTCCACTTT.

The chain carries TRBV29-1 and TRBJ1-2; no definite D call. With 4 bases removed from V and 6 bases from J, the gap between germline ends came to 12 bases. Germline V lookup: CDR1 SQVTM, CDR2 ANQGSEA. The CDR3 is 12 residues long. The CDR3 coding sequence is TGCAGCGTTGGAACAACGGGAAATGGCTACACCTTC. It yields the protein CSVGTTGNGYTF.

J is TRBJ2-7 and V is TRBV13; maybe TRBD1 (5 bases). Germline CDR1 and CDR2: PRHDT and FYEKMQ (reference sequence). Trimming pared 4 bases from V and 7 bases from J, leaving 20 bases between. This CDR3 spans 15 amino acids. The CDR3 sequence is CASSSWNGASSEQYF. CDR3 nucleotides: TGTGCCAGCAGCTCCTGGAATGGGGCGTCCTCAGAGCAGTACTTC.

The table lists this clonotype with a count of one. V and J are TRBV12-3 or TRBV12-4 and TRBJ2-3; no reliable D call. The CDR3 length is 13 residues. V gave up 2 bases and J gave up 5 bases, with 8 bases separating them. CDR3 loop: CASSLRVGDTQYF. The CDR3 region has the DNA TGTGCCAGCAGTTTAAGGGTGGGAGATACGCAGTATTTT.

The gene calls are TRBV14 and TRBJ2-1; the match to TRBD2 covers 9 bases. Looked up from germline, CDR1 is SGHDN and CDR2 is FVKESK. The CDR3 extends over 14 amino acids. With V trimmed by 6 bases and J by 7 bases, 7 bases remained unmatched. The CDR3 spells CASSLSGSWNEQFF. CDR3 nucleotides: TGTGCCAGCAGTCTTAGCGGGAGTTGGAATGAGCAGTTCTTC.

The rearrangement links TRBV24-1 to TRBJ2-3; the D is unclear. The CDR3 loop spans 11 amino acids. In germline, CDR1 is KGHDR, CDR2 SFDVKD. V shed 6 bases and J shed 6 bases, with 6 bases lying between them. CDR3 DNA sequence: TGTGCCACCAGTCAAGGGGATACGCAGTATTTT. Protein sequence: CATSQGDTQYF.

The chain has TRBV7-9 and TRBJ1-1; no clear D. This CDR3 has 12 amino acids. Trimming pared 5 bases from V and 7 bases from J, leaving 11 bases between. Germline V gene lookup returns CDR1 SEHNR and CDR2 FQNEAQ (reference sequence). CDR3 amino acids: CASSPSLNEAFF. The CDR3 DNA is TGTGCCAGCAGCCCTTCACTTAATGAAGCTTTCTTT.

This chain joins TRBV15 and TRBJ2-3, with 7 bases matching TRBD1. This CDR3 region has 16 residues. Germline V gene sequence: CDR1 LNHNV, CDR2 YYDKDF (reference sequence). Trimming cost V 5 bases and J 4 bases; bases outside gene matches: 12. The chain's CDR3 is CATSGKAGGGADTQYF. The CDR3 nucleotides are TGTGCCACCAGCGGGAAGGCAGGGGGTGGTGCAGATACGCAGTATTTT.

The chain is built from TRBV14 and TRBJ2-1; 10 nucleotides agree with TRBD2. This CDR3 region has 15 residues. V lost 4 bases, J lost 5 bases, and 5 bases stayed unmatched. The germline V gene encodes CDR1 SGHDN and CDR2 FVKESK. CDR3 sequence (DNA): TGTGCCAGCAGCCCCTCAGCGGGAGGGAACAATGAGCAGTTCTTC. It translates to CASSPSAGGNNEQFF.

With respect to this clonotype: One junction end disagrees with the germline gene, perhaps due to a read error. The chain links TRBV7-7 to TRBJ2-7; no definite D call. CDR1 is SSHAT and CDR2 is FNYEAQ in the germline V gene (reference sequence). This CDR3 contains 13 residues. The CDR3 region has the DNA TGTGCTAGCAGCTTAAGCGTCGGATCCGAGCAGTACTTC. It encodes CASSLSVGSEQYF.

The chain is built from TRBV15 and TRBJ2-1; 9 bases line up with TRBD2. Losses at the gene ends were 0 bases for V and 5 bases for J; bases not matched to a gene: 5. The CDR3 sequence is 16 residues long. Germline values: CDR1 LNHNV, CDR2 YYDKDF (reference sequence). The CDR3 protein is CATSRDWRGGHNEQFF. The CDR3 coding sequence is TGTGCCACCAGCAGAGATTGGCGGGGGGGCCACAATGAGCAGTTCTTC.